These 20 T cell receptor beta chains came from one sample sequenced in a study of sequential checkpoint blockade in melanoma (dated by TCRdb to the late 2010s). Taken with the paper, the label for treatment or condition translates to: randomized to nivolumab then ipilimumab (arm A) or the reverse (arm B). Libraries were prepared through the immunoSEQ multiplex PCR assay. TCRdb carries this immuneACCESS record with in-frame sequences only. Its versions omit some clonotypes, under half of them owing to an unresolved V gene in the studies checked, with the rest unexplained. The sample table records thousands of clones; less than 25% of these occur just once. About 9.6% of the sample is held by the ten biggest clonotypes. Sequences were derived from tumor tissue (inferred from file names), sampled from a patient given nivolumab and ipilimumab in sequence. All receptors come from a human donor with melanoma.

J is TRBJ1-1 and V is TRBV19; D remains ambiguous. V was trimmed by 1 base and J by 5 bases, leaving 5 bases between them. The CDR3 has 12 amino acids. Germline CDR1 LNHDA, CDR2 SQIVND (reference sequence). CDR3 sequence reads: CASSIGVTEAFF. The CDR3 DNA follows: TGTGCCAGTAGTATAGGTGTAACTGAAGCTTTCTTT. The full variable domain, with the rest looked up from reference TRBV19 and TRBJ1-1, is DGGITQSPKYLFRKEGQNVTLSCEQNLNHDAMYWYRQDPGQGLRLIYYSQIVNDFQKGDIAEGYSVSREKKESFPLTVTSAQKNPTAFYLCASSIGVTEAFFGQGTRLTVV.

This clone was recorded at least ten times. The V gene is TRBV11-3, the J gene TRBJ1-1, with D tentatively TRBD1 (6 bases). V lost 2 bases, J lost 0 bases, and 16 bases lay in between. In germline, CDR1 is SGHNT, CDR2 YENEEA. The CDR3 runs 17 residues. The CDR3 loop reads CASSLRAGGALNTEAFF. The CDR3 bases are TGTGCCAGCAGCTTAAGAGCCGGGGGGGCCCTGAACACTGAAGCTTTCTTT. The full variable domain, in which reference TRBV11-3 and TRBJ1-1 provide the parts outside the CDR3, is EAGVVQSPRYKIIEKKQPVAFWCNPISGHNTLYWYLQNLGQGPELLIRYENEEAVDDSQLPKDRFSAERLKGVDSTLKIQPAELGDSAVYLCASSLRAGGALNTEAFFGQGTRLTVV.

Only a few counts were recorded for this clone. The chain carries TRBV7-6 and TRBJ2-3, with 9 bases identical to TRBD2. Germline V gives CDR1 SGHVS, CDR2 FNYEAQ. The CDR3 runs to 16 residues. V lost 4 bases and J lost 1; bases outside the gene matches: 6. Here the CDR3 DNA reads TGTGCCAGCAGCTCCCCCCAGCGGGAGGGCACAGATACGCAGTATTTT. This gives the protein CASSSPQREGTDTQYF.

This clone has at least ten counts. This sequence joins TRBV6-8 and TRBJ2-3; 7 bases line up with TRBD2. The CDR3 loop spans 15 amino acids. Germline CDR1 MNHGY, CDR2 SAAAGT. V shed 0 bases and J 3 bases; nucleotides not matched to a gene: 3. CDR3 sequence: CASSYSGGWTDTQYF. The CDR3 DNA reads as TGTGCCAGCAGTTACTCCGGGGGGTGGACAGATACGCAGTATTTT.

A remark on this clone: The junction does not match germline at one end; this may be a read error. This sequence joins TRBV6-8 and TRBJ1-1; D unresolved. CDR3 length equals 12 residues. Germline lookup yields CDR1 MNHGY and CDR2 SAAAGT. CDR3 DNA: TGTGCCATCAGTGGACTACCCACTGAAGCTTTCTTT. Amino acid sequence: CAISGLPTEAFF.

A remark on this clone: The sample holds other DNA sequences that translate to the same CDR3. CDR3 bases: TGCGCCAGCAGCTTTGAAGGCGCTAACTATGGCTACACCTTC. Translated, it gives CASSFEGANYGYTF. J is TRBJ1-2 and V is TRBV5-1; D is ambiguous. From germline, CDR1 is SGHRS and CDR2 YFSETQ. V dropped 2 bases and J dropped 0 bases, with 8 bases sitting between them. There are 14 residues in the CDR3.

This chain connects TRBV19 to TRBJ1-2; weak D call: TRBD1 (6 bases). Germline V gene sequence: CDR1 LNHDA, CDR2 SQIVND (reference sequence). CDR3 size: 17 residues. V lost 6 bases and J lost 1, with 21 bases in between. CDR3 sequence (DNA): TGTGCCAGTAGACGAAACAGCGGGGGGGCACTTAACTATGGCTACACCTTC. This translates into CASRRNSGGALNYGYTF. Variable domain in full (rest from reference TRBV19 and TRBJ1-2): DGGITQSPKYLFRKEGQNVTLSCEQNLNHDAMYWYRQDPGQGLRLIYYSQIVNDFQKGDIAEGYSVSREKKESFPLTVTSAQKNPTAFYLCASRRNSGGALNYGYTFGSGTRLTVV.

The chain recombines TRBV28 with TRBJ2-7; 10 nucleotides match TRBD2. CDR1 and CDR2 from the germline V gene are MDHEN and SYDVKM. CDR3 length equals 13 residues. The trim removed 7 bases at V and 6 bases at J, leaving 6 bases unmatched. The CDR3 region is CASMASGRIEQYV. The DNA of the CDR3 is TGTGCCAGCATGGCTAGCGGGAGAATCGAGCAGTACGTC.

The CDR3 loop is CASSLGVAANYNEQFF. CDR3 in DNA: TGCGCCAGCAGCTTGGGGGTAGCGGCCAACTACAATGAGCAGTTCTTC. The chain couples TRBV5-1 to TRBJ2-1; perhaps TRBD2 as D (6 bases). Germline V gene lookup returns CDR1 SGHRS and CDR2 YFSETQ. The V end lost 0 bases, the J end lost 3 bases, and 13 bases lay between the germline ends. This CDR3 has 16 residues. The full variable domain, completed using reference TRBV5-1 and TRBJ2-1, is KAGVTQTPRYLIKTRGQQVTLSCSPISGHRSVSWYQQTPGQGLQFLFEYFSETQRNKGNFPGRFSGRQFSNSRSEMNVSTLELGDSALYLCASSLGVAANYNEQFFGPGTRLTVL.

This chain uses TRBV5-1 with TRBJ1-1; possible D gene TRBD1, 5 bases. This CDR3 has 14 residues. Germline loops: CDR1 SGHRS, CDR2 YFSETQ. V was pared by 1 base and J by 7 bases, with 14 bases between. This chain's CDR3 is CASSLTAGQGEAFF. DNA for the CDR3: TGCGCCAGCAGCTTGACGGCGGGGCAGGGTGAAGCTTTCTTT. The full variable domain, completed using reference TRBV5-1 and TRBJ1-1, is KAGVTQTPRYLIKTRGQQVTLSCSPISGHRSVSWYQQTPGQGLQFLFEYFSETQRNKGNFPGRFSGRQFSNSRSEMNVSTLELGDSALYLCASSLTAGQGEAFFGQGTRLTVV.

This clone was observed many times. The chain combines TRBV6-8 with TRBJ2-3; D gene ambiguous. There are 12 residues in the CDR3. Germline V lookup: CDR1 MNHGY, CDR2 SAAAGT. Trimming stripped 0 bases from V and 8 bases from J, with 6 bases between. The CDR3, as DNA: TGTGCCAGCAGTTACTCGACTGGTACGCAGTATTTT. As protein: CASSYSTGTQYF.

V is TRBV5-1 and J is TRBJ1-1; D gene uncertain. V dropped 1 base and J dropped 5 bases, with 15 bases sitting between them. CDR1 SGHRS and CDR2 YFSETQ come from the germline V gene. This CDR3 region has 15 residues. The CDR3 here is CASSLNPAGETEAFF. As DNA, the CDR3 is TGCGCCAGCAGCTTGAATCCGGCCGGGGAAACTGAAGCTTTCTTT.

This clone was counted between two and nine times. The chain employs TRBV11-3 and TRBJ2-1; D not resolved. Trimming took 6 bases from V and 0 from J, leaving 12 bases between them. Germline V gives CDR1 SGHNT, CDR2 YENEEA. This CDR3 region has 15 residues. The CDR3 nucleotides are TGTGCCAGCAGTTTCGTGGCTCTCTCCTACAATGAGCAGTTCTTC. Its translation: CASSFVALSYNEQFF.

The chain joins TRBV27 to TRBJ2-3, with a possible D match to TRBD2 (6 bases). Germline CDR1 and CDR2: MNHEY and SMNVEV (reference sequence). V lost 2 bases and J lost 4, with 19 bases in between. The CDR3 has 17 residues. The CDR3 protein is CASSLRGDFVIADTQYF. In nucleotides, the CDR3 is TGTGCCAGCAGTTTACGCGGGGACTTCGTGATAGCAGATACGCAGTATTTT.

This chain connects TRBV5-1 to TRBJ1-2; D is ambiguous. The V and J ends lost 1 base and 9 bases respectively, with 16 bases between them. The CDR3 sequence is 14 residues long. The germline V gene has CDR1 SGHRS and CDR2 YFSETQ. The CDR3 nucleotides read TGCGCCAGCAGCTTGACCCCAGAGACACATCGCTACACCTTC. It translates to CASSLTPETHRYTF.

This rearrangement joins TRBV30 to TRBJ1-5; no reliable D call. Germline V gene sequence: CDR1 GTSNPN, CDR2 SVGIG (reference sequence). The CDR3 length is 13 residues. Between the trimmed V and J ends, which lost 2 bases and 1 base, there was a span of 6 bases. The DNA for the CDR3 is TGTGCCTGGAGTCTGGACAGCAATCAGCCCCAGCATTTT. This codes for CAWSLDSNQPQHF.

This clone is large. V is TRBV9 and J is TRBJ1-3, with no clear D. CDR3 length equals 18 residues. Looked up from germline, CDR1 is SGDLS and CDR2 is YYNGEE. Trimming pared 4 bases from V and 2 bases from J, leaving 22 bases between. In nucleotides, the CDR3 is TGTGCCAGCAGCCCAAGGACGGACCGTTACGTCCCTGGAAACACCATATATTTT. As protein: CASSPRTDRYVPGNTIYF.

Within the sample, this clone is medium-sized. This rearrangement joins TRBV12-5 to TRBJ2-3; TRBD2 agrees at 8 bases. The CDR3 spans 14 residues. The germline gives CDR1 LGHNT, CDR2 FRNRAP. The CDR3 coding sequence is TGTGCCAGCACCCCTAACGGGAGGGGAGATACGCAGTATTTT. Translating gives CASTPNGRGDTQYF.

This clone occurred many times. The rearrangement joins TRBV11-3 to TRBJ1-1, with 11 bases matching TRBD1. The ends lost 5 bases at V and 5 bases at J; junction bases unmatched: 10. Looked up from germline, CDR1 is SGHNT and CDR2 is YENEEA. The CDR3 contains 16 residues. This chain's CDR3 is CASSQRTGGAETEAFF. The CDR3 region has the DNA TGTGCCAGCAGCCAGAGGACAGGGGGCGCAGAGACTGAAGCTTTCTTT.

This clone was counted many times. This chain joins TRBV6-8 and TRBJ1-2; 9 positions match TRBD1. Germline CDR1 is MNHGY and CDR2 is SAAAGT. The CDR3 contains 13 residues. Trimming removed 10 bases from V and 7 bases from J; junction bases left unmatched: 10. The CDR3, as DNA: TGTGCCATCAAACCACAGGGGGCTTTTGGCTACACCTTC. Translating it yields CAIKPQGAFGYTF.